This T cell receptor (beta chain) was sequenced in a study of blood T cell repertoires in COVID-19. Background on the study: COVID-19 samples, acute and convalescent, were from the United States, Italy and Spain. The analysed material was cDNA or gDNA that came from T cells, B-cell-depleted T cells, or PBMCs.

In the original analysis: Amplification of reference gene primers was used by the study to estimate nucleated cell counts. Here immunoSEQ multiplex PCR was the method, and the copy in TCRdb shows in-frame clones only, minus some. That table is the source of V, J and clone size, and D and trimming were worked out from the DNA. This table holds about 80,000 clones, roughly 82% found once. This CDR3 comprises 13 residues. V was pared by 7 bases and J by 9 bases, with 13 bases between. From germline, CDR1 is LNHDA and CDR2 SQIVND (reference sequence). The sequence was collected from an older man with acute or convalescent COVID-19. The chain recombines TRBV19 with TRBJ1-6; D is possibly TRBD1 (5 bases). The material sequenced was peripheral blood. CDR3 residues: CASNARATSPLHF. Written as DNA, the CDR3 is TGTGCCAGTAACGCCAGGGCAACTTCACCCCTCCACTTT.